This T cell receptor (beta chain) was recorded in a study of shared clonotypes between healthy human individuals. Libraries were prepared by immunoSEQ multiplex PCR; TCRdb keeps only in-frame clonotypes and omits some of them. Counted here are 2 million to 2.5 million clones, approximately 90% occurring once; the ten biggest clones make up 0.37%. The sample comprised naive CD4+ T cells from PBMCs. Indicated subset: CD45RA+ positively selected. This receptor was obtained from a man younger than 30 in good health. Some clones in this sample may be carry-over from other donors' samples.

In DNA, the CDR3 is TGCGCCAGCAGCCCGGACGGAGGTAGCGGACCCTACGAGCAGTACTTC. Amino acids: CASSPDGGSGPYEQYF. The chain uses TRBV5-1 and TRBJ2-7; a weak D match, TRBD2 (6 bases). The V gene lost 4 bases and the J gene lost 2 bases, with 19 bases spanning the gap. Germline-derived CDR1 and CDR2 are SGHRS and YFSETQ. CDR3 length: 16 amino acids.